The entry that follows covers one TCR beta chain sequence. The sample is drawn from a study of CD8 T cells in Susac syndrome. RNA, at about 0.45 to 1 ug, was reverse transcribed with random hexamers. Each CDR3 protein is one row after TCRdb ran MiXCR on the immunoSEQ multiplex PCR reads. This sample has around 150,000 distinct CDR3 sequences, with more than 85% found just once. The CDR3 loop spans 17 amino acids. In germline, CDR1 is DFQATT, CDR2 SNEGSKA (reference sequence). Losses at the gene ends were 2 bases for V and 7 bases for J; bases not matched to a gene: 10. This receptor was identified in a human donor with Susac syndrome. The sequenced material came from CD4+ T cells from PBMCs. V usage is TRBV20-1 and J usage is TRBJ2-1; 14 bases fit TRBD2. The CDR3 DNA reads TGCAGTGCTAGAAAGACCTCCAGACTAGCGGGAGGGAATGAGCAGTTCTTC. Its protein is CSARKTSRLAGGNEQFF.